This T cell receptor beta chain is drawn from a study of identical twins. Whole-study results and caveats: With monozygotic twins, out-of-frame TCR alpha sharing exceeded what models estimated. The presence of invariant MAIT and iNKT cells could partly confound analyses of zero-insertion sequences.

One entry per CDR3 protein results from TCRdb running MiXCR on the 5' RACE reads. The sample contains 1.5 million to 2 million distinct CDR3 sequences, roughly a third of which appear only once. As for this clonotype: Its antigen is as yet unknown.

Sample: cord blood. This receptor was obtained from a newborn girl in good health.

CDR3 in amino acids: CSARGTGGPYGYTF. CDR3 sequence (DNA): TGCAGTGCTAGGGGGACAGGGGGACCCTATGGCTACACCTTC. The chain links TRBV20-1 to TRBJ1-2, with 11 positions matching TRBD1. Germline V lookup: CDR1 DFQATT, CDR2 SNEGSKA (reference sequence). The CDR3 contains 14 residues. V was clipped by 3 bases and J by 4 bases; unmatched bases: 4.